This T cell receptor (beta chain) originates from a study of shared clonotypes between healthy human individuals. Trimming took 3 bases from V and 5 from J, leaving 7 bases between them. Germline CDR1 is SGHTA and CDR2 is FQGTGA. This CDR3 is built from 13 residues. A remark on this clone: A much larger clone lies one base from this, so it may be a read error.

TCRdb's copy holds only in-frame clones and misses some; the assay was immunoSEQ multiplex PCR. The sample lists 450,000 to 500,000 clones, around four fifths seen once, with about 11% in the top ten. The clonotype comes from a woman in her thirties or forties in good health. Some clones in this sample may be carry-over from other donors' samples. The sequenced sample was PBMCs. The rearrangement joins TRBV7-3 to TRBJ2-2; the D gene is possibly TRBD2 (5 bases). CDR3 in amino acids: CASSFRGTGELFF. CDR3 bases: TGTGCCAGCAGCTTTCGGGGAACCGGGGAGCTGTTTTTT.